This T cell receptor beta chain comes out of a study of shared clonotypes between healthy human individuals. General study findings and limits: Around 5% was the fraction of naive CD4 clonotypes found shared across several donors.

Assay execution proceeded at the deep level. Using immunoSEQ multiplex PCR, the repertoire was profiled, and TCRdb retains in-frame clones only, with some absent. The sample lists more than 1,200,000 clones; 98% were seen once. V lost 3 bases to trimming and J lost 5 bases, with 13 bases between them. The germline CDR1 and CDR2 sequences are KGHSH and LQKENI. This CDR3 region has 14 residues. CD4+ cells were split into CD45RA+ naive and CD45RA-negative memory subsets. Of note for this clone: The antigen remains unidentified.

The specimen was naive CD4+ T cells sorted from blood. As to subset: CD45RA+ positively selected. The chain recombines TRBV18 with TRBJ1-2, with D hard to call. The clonotype originates from a man aged 25-40 years in good health. CDR3 sequence: CASSPEGYPYGYTF. The CDR3 coding sequence is TGTGCCAGCTCACCGGAAGGGTACCCTTATGGCTACACCTTC.